Many counts were recorded for the clone carrying this T cell receptor beta chain. The antigen is unknown. Trimming stripped 1 base from V and 0 bases from J, with 19 bases between. This CDR3 region has 18 residues. Germline V CDR1 and CDR2: SGHRS, YFSETQ. The source of the sample is a study of regulatory T cells in long-lasting Graves disease. Across the study: The study enrolled newly diagnosed Graves' patients on antithyroid drugs under 3 months. Study-wide results and limits: Favored gene segments in persistent disease were TRBV28, TRBJ1-2 and TRBJ2-5. Public clonotype sharing was higher in persistent than newly diagnosed patients.

Libraries of TCR beta came from iRepertoire HTBI primers plus Arm-PCR of CDR3 regions. MiXCR, run by TCRdb on the multiplex PCR reads, gives a single entry per CDR3 protein. This table holds around 420,000 distinct CDR3 sequences, less than 20% found once. Time point given: newly diagnosed GD, antithyroid drugs for less than 3 months. Isolated PBMC RNA provided the starting material for the TCR library. In each case, Graves' disease was diagnosed per American Thyroid Association guidelines. The rearrangement links TRBV5-1 to TRBJ1-1, with unresolved D. The source was peripheral blood mononuclear cells (PBMCs), collected at new diagnosis, from a patient treated with antithyroid drugs. The receptor was derived from a female donor with Graves disease. CDR3 nucleotide sequence: TGCGCCAGCAGCTTGTATTCCAGTACCTCTACCATGAACACTGAAGCTTTCTTT. Protein: CASSLYSSTSTMNTEAFF.